The 16 T cell receptor beta chains below were found in one sample sequenced in a study of cytomegalovirus exposure and HLA in healthy donors. TCRdb keeps only in-frame clones here, not all; method: immunoSEQ multiplex PCR. The sample carries over 150,000 clones, just over 85% recorded once. The sample taken for sequencing was PBMCs. The origin of the receptors is a human donor in good health.

The V call is TRBV7-2, the J call TRBJ1-6; 7 bases are a match to TRBD1. This CDR3 contains 13 residues. With V trimmed by 3 bases and J by 10 bases, 3 bases remained unmatched. Germline lookup yields CDR1 SGHTA and CDR2 FQGNSA. The CDR3 sequence is CASSLRGPSPLHF. CDR3 DNA: TGTGCCAGCAGCTTGAGGGGGCCATCACCCCTCCACTTT.

The chain joins TRBV28 to TRBJ2-7; D is perhaps TRBD1 (6 bases). V was clipped by 4 bases and J by 7 bases, with 23 bases between them. Looked up from germline, CDR1 is MDHEN and CDR2 is SYDVKM. This CDR3 region has 16 residues. The CDR3 protein is CASSSPEGDATWEQYF. The CDR3 DNA reads as TGTGCCAGCAGTTCTCCCGAGGGGGACGCTACGTGGGAGCAGTACTTC. The entire variable domain, with the rest obtained from reference TRBV28 and TRBJ2-7, is as follows: DVKVTQSSRYLVKRTGEKVFLECVQDMDHENMFWYRQDPGLGLRLIYFSYDVKMKEKGDIPEGYSVSREKKERFSLILESASTNQTSMYLCASSSPEGDATWEQYFGPGTRLTVT.

The chain recombines TRBV7-3 with TRBJ2-1; 9 nucleotides agree with TRBD2. The CDR3 is 16 amino acids. The V segment lost 2 bases and the J segment 2 bases; nucleotides outside the gene matches: 4. From germline, CDR1 is SGHTA and CDR2 FQGTGA. The CDR3 coding sequence is TGTGCCAGCAGCTTAGGTAGCGGGAGTGCCTACAATGAGCAGTTCTTC. It yields the protein CASSLGSGSAYNEQFF.

The rearrangement joins TRBV28 to TRBJ2-1; no clear D. The CDR3 loop spans 14 amino acids. CDR1 and CDR2 (germline): MDHEN, SYDVKM. V was shortened by 5 bases and J by 2 bases, with 10 bases between the two germline ends. The CDR3 here is CASSLYSTYNEQFF. CDR3 nucleotide sequence: TGTGCCAGCAGTCTGTACAGCACCTACAATGAGCAGTTCTTC. The full variable domain, its missing parts supplied by reference TRBV28 and TRBJ2-1, is DVKVTQSSRYLVKRTGEKVFLECVQDMDHENMFWYRQDPGLGLRLIYFSYDVKMKEKGDIPEGYSVSREKKERFSLILESASTNQTSMYLCASSLYSTYNEQFFGPGTRLTVL.

The rearrangement uses TRBV4-1 and TRBJ2-1; weak D call: TRBD1 (6 bases). The CDR3 has 14 residues. V lost 4 bases and J lost 3, with 10 bases in between. Germline V CDR1 and CDR2: MGHRA, YSYEKL. The CDR3 loop reads CASSPRGNYNEQFF. For the CDR3, the DNA is TGCGCCAGCAGCCCAAGGGGGAACTACAATGAGCAGTTCTTC.

V usage is TRBV18 and J usage is TRBJ1-4, with D possibly being TRBD1 (5 bases). The germline V and J ends were trimmed by 3 bases and 6 bases, with 14 bases remaining between them. Germline V gene lookup returns CDR1 KGHSH and CDR2 LQKENI. CDR3 size: 15 residues. This CDR3 is CASSPLGGIDEKLFF. DNA for the CDR3: TGTGCCAGCTCACCCCTTGGGGGGATCGATGAAAAACTGTTTTTT.

The V call is TRBV27, the J call TRBJ2-2; TRBD1 is a possible D gene (7 bases). The CDR3 runs to 15 residues. V shed 2 bases and J shed 8 bases, with 15 bases lying between them. CDR1 is MNHEY, CDR2 SMNVEV, per germline (reference sequence). The CDR3 is CASSLRAGGFGELFF. The CDR3 DNA follows: TGTGCCAGCAGTTTAAGGGCAGGGGGGTTTGGGGAGCTGTTTTTT.

This clone was recorded only once. This rearrangement joins TRBV11-2 to TRBJ1-1; possibly TRBD1 for D (6 bases). Germline V lookup: CDR1 SGHAT, CDR2 FQNNGV. Trimming pared 0 bases from V and 2 bases from J, leaving 10 bases between. This CDR3 contains 15 residues. The CDR3 loop reads CASSLERTVNTEAFF. Written as DNA, the CDR3 is TGTGCCAGCAGCTTAGAACGGACAGTCAACACTGAAGCTTTCTTT.

This clone was recorded a few times. V and J are TRBV19 and TRBJ1-4; 10 bases match TRBD1. CDR1 is LNHDA, CDR2 SQIVND, per germline (reference sequence). The V segment lost 7 bases and the J segment 6 bases; nucleotides outside the gene matches: 5. This CDR3 has 14 amino acids. This chain's CDR3 is CASKTGTGDEKLFF. DNA for the CDR3: TGTGCCAGTAAAACCGGGACAGGGGATGAAAAACTGTTTTTT.

This chain uses TRBV18 with TRBJ1-4; D gene unclear. This CDR3 has 13 residues. CDR1 and CDR2 (germline): KGHSH, LQKENI. Between the trimmed V and J ends, which lost 4 bases and 15 bases, there was a span of 18 bases. The CDR3 spells CASSQTGPREVFF. Here the CDR3 DNA reads TGTGCCAGCTCACAAACCGGGCCGCGGGAGGTGTTTTTT.

A single count supports this clone. The rearrangement links TRBV5-6 to TRBJ1-5; 9 nucleotides match TRBD1. The CDR3 is 17 residues long. Germline V CDR1 and CDR2: SGHDT, YYEEEE. Trimming removed 2 bases from V and 2 bases from J; junction bases left unmatched: 8. In DNA, the CDR3 is TGTGCCAGCAGCTTACAGGGGGCTTTAAGTGGCAATCAGCCCCAGCATTTT. Residues: CASSLQGALSGNQPQHF.

V gene TRBV15 combines with J gene TRBJ2-7; the match to TRBD2 covers 7 bases. The V and J ends lost 4 bases and 6 bases, in that order; junction bases with no gene match: 12. This CDR3 comprises 15 residues. Germline V gene lookup returns CDR1 LNHNV and CDR2 YYDKDF (reference sequence). In DNA form, the CDR3 reads TGTGCCACCAGCAACCGAGCGGGAACCCAGGGCGAGCAGTACTTC. It is translated as CATSNRAGTQGEQYF.

As concerns this clone: This same CDR3 is encoded by further DNA sequences in the sample. This sequence joins TRBV6-1 and TRBJ2-6; D is unclear. The CDR3 runs to 15 residues. V lost 1 base to trimming and J lost 4 bases, with 8 bases between them. Germline-derived CDR1 and CDR2 are MNHNS and SASEGT. The CDR3 here is CASSEGSGGANVLTF. Written as DNA, the CDR3 is TGTGCCAGCAGTGAAGGGAGTGGCGGGGCCAACGTCCTGACTTTC.

This rearrangement joins TRBV5-1 to TRBJ2-3; 7 positions match TRBD2. V lost 4 bases to trimming and J lost 5 bases; unmatched junction nucleotides: 7. Germline lookup yields CDR1 SGHRS and CDR2 YFSETQ. The CDR3 spans 14 residues. The CDR3 here is CASSPFAGEDTQYF. Here the CDR3 DNA reads TGCGCCAGCAGCCCCTTCGCGGGAGAAGATACGCAGTATTTT.

In its sample, this clone was seen once. The V call is TRBV9, the J call TRBJ1-3, with D unclear. This CDR3 is 16 amino acids long. V lost 0 bases to trimming and J lost 2 bases, with 12 bases between them. Germline CDR1 reads SGDLS; CDR2 reads YYNGEE. The CDR3 DNA follows: TGTGCCAGCAGCGTAGAAGTAGGAGGAACTGGAAACACCATATATTTT. It yields the protein CASSVEVGGTGNTIYF.

V is TRBV7-8 and J is TRBJ2-7; TRBD1 agrees at 8 bases. V lost 5 bases to trimming and J lost 3 bases; unmatched junction nucleotides: 9. CDR1 is SGHVS and CDR2 is FQNEAQ in the germline V gene. The CDR3 loop spans 15 amino acids. The CDR3 loop reads CASSPGQGSFYEQYF. DNA of the CDR3: TGTGCCAGCAGCCCCGGACAGGGTTCCTTCTACGAGCAGTACTTC.